Below are 7 T cell receptor beta chains sequenced from a single sample in a study of CD8+CD57+ T cells in acquired aplastic anemia. The TCR beta profiling, which covered VDJ combination and CDR3 sequence, was carried out using genomic DNA as the template. One entry per CDR3 protein, called by TCRdb with MiXCR from the reads. Counted here are about 150,000 distinct CDR3 sequences, just over 50% occurring once; the ten biggest clones make up approximately 12%. Patients sequenced had flow cytometry evidence of CD8+CD57+ cell expansion. The sequencing sample was made of sorted CD4+, CD8+, or CD8+CD57+ T cells (not recorded which) from PBMCs. The receptors stem from a human donor with aplastic anemia.

This clonotype appeared many times. The chain employs TRBV20-1 and TRBJ1-1, with D unclear. CDR3 size: 12 residues. V was pared by 4 bases and J by 1 base, with 7 bases between. Germline CDR1 is DFQATT and CDR2 is SNEGSKA (reference sequence). CDR3 bases: TGCAGTGCTACCCGAGGGAACACTGAAGCTTTCTTT. Protein product: CSATRGNTEAFF.

This clonotype has a single count. V usage is TRBV14 and J usage is TRBJ2-3; tentative D call: TRBD2 (5 bases). This CDR3 has 13 amino acids. Trimming removed 6 bases from V and 2 bases from J, with 9 bases in between. Germline CDR1 is SGHDN and CDR2 is FVKESK. The CDR3 loop is CASREGATDTQYF. Here the CDR3 DNA reads TGTGCCAGCAGAGAGGGAGCCACAGATACGCAGTATTTT. The complete variable domain, with remaining parts taken from reference TRBV14 and TRBJ2-3, reads EAGVTQFPSHSVIEKGQTVTLRCDPISGHDNLYWYRRVMGKEIKFLLHFVKESKQDESGMPNNRFLAERTGGTYSTLKVQPAELEDSGVYFCASREGATDTQYFGPGTRLTVL.

The gene calls are TRBV11-1 and TRBJ2-5; 9 bases fit TRBD1. This CDR3 has 15 residues. Germline-derived CDR1 and CDR2 are SGHAT and FQDESV (reference sequence). V was clipped by 5 bases and J by 4 bases; unmatched bases: 8. This CDR3 is CASSPGTGKLETQYF. In DNA form, the CDR3 reads TGTGCCAGCAGCCCGGGGACAGGGAAGTTAGAGACCCAGTACTTC.

This clonotype was counted at least ten times. The V call is TRBV7-9, the J call TRBJ1-5; perhaps TRBD1 as D (6 bases). Between the trimmed V and J ends, which lost 7 bases and 8 bases, there was a span of 15 bases. This CDR3 spans 13 amino acids. Germline lookup yields CDR1 SEHNR and CDR2 FQNEAQ (reference sequence). CDR3 loop: CASTLGGDKPQHF. The CDR3 coding sequence is TGTGCCAGCACTTTAGGGGGTGATAAGCCCCAGCATTTT.

This chain joins TRBV19 and TRBJ2-7; D may correspond to TRBD1 or TRBD2 (6 bases each). V was shortened by 1 base and J by 1 base, with 11 bases between the two germline ends. The germline V gene has CDR1 LNHDA and CDR2 SQIVND (reference sequence). CDR3 size: 15 residues. CDR3 sequence reads: CASSIAGGGSYEQYF. The CDR3 coding sequence is TGTGCCAGTAGTATAGCAGGAGGGGGTTCCTACGAGCAGTACTTC.

The J gene is TRBJ2-7, the V gene TRBV24-1; 7 nucleotides agree with TRBD1. V lost 2 bases, J lost 0 bases, and 6 bases stayed unmatched. This CDR3 has 16 amino acids. Germline CDR1 KGHDR, CDR2 SFDVKD. The CDR3 bases are TGTGCCACCAGTGATTCCGGACAGGTTTCCTCCTACGAGCAGTACTTC. It codes for CATSDSGQVSSYEQYF.

This clonotype was seen only a few times. CDR3 sequence (DNA): TGTGCCACCAGTGCAGGGGGCAACTACGAGCAGTACTTC. Its translation is CATSAGGNYEQYF. V usage is TRBV24-1 and J usage is TRBJ2-7; 8 bases match TRBD1. CDR1 and CDR2 from the germline V gene are KGHDR and SFDVKD. The CDR3 sequence is 13 residues long. V dropped 5 bases and J dropped 3; count of bases not matched to a gene: 2.